The clone carrying this T cell receptor (beta chain) was detected only a few times. Repertoires were generated with immunoSEQ multiplex PCR, while TCRdb's copy carries only in-frame clones and drops some. The sample consists of under 65,000 clones, approximately 90% of them appearing once. This record comes from a study of OX40 agonist ivuxolimab in advanced cancers. Overall study context: Of the patients, three showed partial responses, one with hepatocellular carcinoma and two with cutaneous melanoma.

The CDR3 is 16 residues long. Unmatched junction bases numbered 7, after V lost 4 bases and J lost 9 bases. Looked up from germline, CDR1 is SGDLS and CDR2 is YYNGEE. V is TRBV9 and J is TRBJ2-1, with 16 bases fitting TRBD2. This receptor was taken from an adult with an advanced solid tumor such as melanoma, head and neck, liver or kidney cancer. Sample: CD4+ or CD8+ T cells sorted from blood, taken in a trial of the OX40 agonist ivuxolimab. In DNA, the CDR3 is TGTGCCAGCAGCCCAACGGGACTAGCGGGAGGGAGTGAGCAGTTCTTC. It is translated as CASSPTGLAGGSEQFF.